This TCR beta chain was sequenced for a study of persistence of HIV-infected CD4 T cells. Sequencing used immunoSEQ version 4 in survey mode. Libraries were prepared by immunoSEQ multiplex PCR; TCRdb keeps only in-frame clonotypes and omits some of them. The sample holds some 39,000 clones, 75% to 85% seen once. The stimulus was an HIV-1 Gag 15-mer peptide pool, about 1 ug/peptide/mL. Memory cells lacking CD40L and CD69 with high CD45RO were sorted. The CDR3 covers 15 residues. V dropped 7 bases and J dropped 3 bases, with 15 bases sitting between them. CDR1 is MDHEN, CDR2 SYDVKM, per germline. Comments on this clone: Its antigen is undetermined.

This receptor was taken from an adult with HIV. The donor label of this sample is uncertain. This sample comprised cultured CD4+ T cells from PBMCs, obtained from a patient who received antiretroviral therapy. The chain uses TRBV28 and TRBJ2-2, with no clear D. The chain's CDR3 is CASKRPDADTGELFF. CDR3 sequence (DNA): TGTGCCAGCAAGAGACCGGACGCCGACACCGGGGAGCTGTTTTTT. Complete variable domain (other parts from reference TRBV28 and TRBJ2-2): DVKVTQSSRYLVKRTGEKVFLECVQDMDHENMFWYRQDPGLGLRLIYFSYDVKMKEKGDIPEGYSVSREKKERFSLILESASTNQTSMYLCASKRPDADTGELFFGEGSRLTVL.